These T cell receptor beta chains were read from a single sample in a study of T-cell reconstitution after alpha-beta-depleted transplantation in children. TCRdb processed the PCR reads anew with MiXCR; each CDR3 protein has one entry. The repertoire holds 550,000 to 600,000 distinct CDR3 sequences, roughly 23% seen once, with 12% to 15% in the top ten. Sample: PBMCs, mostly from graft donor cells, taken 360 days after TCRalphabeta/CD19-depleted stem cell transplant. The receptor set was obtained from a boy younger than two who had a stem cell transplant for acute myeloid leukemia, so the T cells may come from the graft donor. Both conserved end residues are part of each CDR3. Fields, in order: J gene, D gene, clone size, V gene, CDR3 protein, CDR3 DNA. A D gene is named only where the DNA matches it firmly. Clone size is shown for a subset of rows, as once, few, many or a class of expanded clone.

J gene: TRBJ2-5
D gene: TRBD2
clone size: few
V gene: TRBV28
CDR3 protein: CASSREVGETQYF
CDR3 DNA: TGTGCCAGCAGTCGGGAGGTGGGAGAGACCCAGTACTTC

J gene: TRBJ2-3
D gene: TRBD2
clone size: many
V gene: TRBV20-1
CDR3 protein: CSAWRGSRGGTQYF
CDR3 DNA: TGCAGTGCGTGGAGAGGGTCCCGGGGGGGTACGCAGTATTTT

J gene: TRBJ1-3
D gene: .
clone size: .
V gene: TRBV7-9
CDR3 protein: CASSLAMDGNSGNTIYF
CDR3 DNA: TGTGCCAGCAGCTTAGCAATGGACGGTAACTCTGGAAACACCATATATTTT

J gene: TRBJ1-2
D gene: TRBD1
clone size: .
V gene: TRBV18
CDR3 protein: CASSPFYNGQGATYGYTF
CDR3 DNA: TGTGCCAGCTCGCCATTCTATAACGGACAGGGGGCAACCTATGGCTACACCTTC

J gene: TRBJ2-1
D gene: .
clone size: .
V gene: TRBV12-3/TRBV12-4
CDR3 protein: CASMSGPRLINEQFF
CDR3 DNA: TGTGCCAGCATGTCCGGGCCTCGGTTGATCAATGAGCAGTTCTTC

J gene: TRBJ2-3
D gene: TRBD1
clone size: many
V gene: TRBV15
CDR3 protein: CATSRDLGQGGGTQYF
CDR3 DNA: TGTGCCACCAGCAGAGATTTAGGACAGGGGGGTGGAACGCAGTATTTT

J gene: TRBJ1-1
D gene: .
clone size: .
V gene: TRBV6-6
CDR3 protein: CASRFGQNTEAFF
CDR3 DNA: TGTGCCAGCCGGTTTGGACAGAACACTGAAGCTTTCTTT

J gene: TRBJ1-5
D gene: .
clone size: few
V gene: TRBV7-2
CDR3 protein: CASSLVRQGNQPQHF
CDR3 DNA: TGTGCCAGCAGCTTAGTTCGACAGGGCAATCAGCCCCAGCATTTT

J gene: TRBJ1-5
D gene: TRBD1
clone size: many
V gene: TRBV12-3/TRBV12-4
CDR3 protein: CASSLRGLDQPQHF
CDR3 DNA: TGTGCCAGCAGTCTCAGGGGGCTAGATCAGCCCCAGCATTTT

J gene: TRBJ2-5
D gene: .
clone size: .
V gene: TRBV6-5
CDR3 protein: CASSYSRTGVLVKTQYF
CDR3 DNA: TGTGCCAGCAGTTACTCGAGGACCGGGGTTCTTGTAAAGACCCAGTACTTC

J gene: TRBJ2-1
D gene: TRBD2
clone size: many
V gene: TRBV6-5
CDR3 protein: CASSYSLAVPYNEQFF
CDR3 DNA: TGTGCCAGCAGTTACTCGCTAGCGGTACCCTACAATGAGCAGTTCTTC

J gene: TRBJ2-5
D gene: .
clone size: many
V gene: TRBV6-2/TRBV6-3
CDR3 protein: CASSYSRGWETQYF
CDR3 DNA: TGTGCCAGCAGTTACTCGAGGGGGTGGGAGACCCAGTACTTC

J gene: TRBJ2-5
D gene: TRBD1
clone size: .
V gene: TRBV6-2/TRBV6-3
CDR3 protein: CASSCRTGWDQETQYF
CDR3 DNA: TGTGCCAGCAGCTGCCGGACAGGGTGGGACCAAGAGACCCAGTACTTC

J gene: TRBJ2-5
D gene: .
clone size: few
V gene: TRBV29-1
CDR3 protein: CSVVVVQETQYF
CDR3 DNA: TGCAGCGTTGTTGTGGTTCAAGAGACCCAGTACTTC

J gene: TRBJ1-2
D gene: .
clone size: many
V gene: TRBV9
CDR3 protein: CASSVGVDNLYGYTF
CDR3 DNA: TGTGCCAGCAGCGTAGGGGTGGACAATCTCTATGGCTACACCTTC

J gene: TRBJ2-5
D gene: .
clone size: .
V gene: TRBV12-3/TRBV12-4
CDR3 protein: CASSAGLGETQYF
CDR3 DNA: TGTGCCAGCAGTGCAGGGTTGGGGGAGACCCAGTACTTC

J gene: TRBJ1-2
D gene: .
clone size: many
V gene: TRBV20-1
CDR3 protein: CSARDVYGYTF
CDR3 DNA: TGCAGTGCTAGGGACGTATATGGCTACACCTTC

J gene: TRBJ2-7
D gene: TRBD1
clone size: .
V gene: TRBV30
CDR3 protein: CATGGQGHEQYF
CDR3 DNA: TGTGCCACTGGGGGACAGGGCCACGAGCAGTACTTC

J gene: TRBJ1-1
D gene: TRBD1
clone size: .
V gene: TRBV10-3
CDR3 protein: CASGTGGREAFF
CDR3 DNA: TGTGCCAGCGGGACAGGGGGGAGGGAAGCTTTCTTT

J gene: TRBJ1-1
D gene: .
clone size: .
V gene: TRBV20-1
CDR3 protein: CSARDLKRNTEAFF
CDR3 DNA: TGCAGTGCTAGAGATTTGAAGAGGAACACTGAAGCTTTCTTT

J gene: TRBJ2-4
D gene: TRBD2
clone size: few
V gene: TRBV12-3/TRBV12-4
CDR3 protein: CASSFGGGHIQYF
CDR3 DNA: TGTGCCAGCAGTTTCGGCGGGGGGCACATTCAGTACTTC

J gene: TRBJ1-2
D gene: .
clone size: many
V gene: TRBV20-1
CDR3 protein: CSPGIWATNYGYTF
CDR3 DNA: TGCAGTCCGGGTATATGGGCAACTAACTATGGCTACACCTTC

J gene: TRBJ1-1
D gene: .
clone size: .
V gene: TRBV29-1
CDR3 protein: CSVQTRQARKTEAFF
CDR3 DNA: TGCAGCGTTCAGACCAGACAGGCTAGAAAAACTGAAGCTTTCTTT

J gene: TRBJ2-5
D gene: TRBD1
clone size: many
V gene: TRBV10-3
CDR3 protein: CAISGTGSPQYF
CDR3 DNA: TGTGCCATCAGTGGGACAGGGTCGCCCCAGTACTTC

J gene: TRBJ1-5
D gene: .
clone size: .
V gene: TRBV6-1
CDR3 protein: CASSEAVGLTQPQHF
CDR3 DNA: TGTGCCAGCAGTGAAGCGGTGGGCTTGACGCAGCCCCAGCATTTT

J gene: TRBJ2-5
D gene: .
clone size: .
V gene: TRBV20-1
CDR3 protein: CSVLESRRETQYF
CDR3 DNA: TGCAGTGTACTAGAATCTCGTCGAGAGACCCAGTACTTC

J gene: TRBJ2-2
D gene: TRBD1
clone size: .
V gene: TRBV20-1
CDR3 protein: CSAGDRGRRNTGELFF
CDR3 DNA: TGCAGTGCTGGGGACAGGGGGCGCAGGAACACCGGGGAGCTGTTTTTT

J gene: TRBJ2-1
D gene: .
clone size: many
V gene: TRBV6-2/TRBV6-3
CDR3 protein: CASSYSKEQGAYNEQFF
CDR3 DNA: TGTGCCAGCAGTTACTCGAAGGAGCAGGGCGCCTACAATGAGCAGTTCTTC

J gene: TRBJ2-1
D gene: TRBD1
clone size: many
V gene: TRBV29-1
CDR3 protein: CSTGDTGTGGYNEQFF
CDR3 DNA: TGCAGCACGGGCGACACCGGGACAGGGGGCTACAATGAGCAGTTCTTC

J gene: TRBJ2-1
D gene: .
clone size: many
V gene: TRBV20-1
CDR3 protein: CSARIEGVPYNEQFF
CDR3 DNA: TGCAGTGCTAGAATAGAGGGGGTCCCTTACAATGAGCAGTTCTTC

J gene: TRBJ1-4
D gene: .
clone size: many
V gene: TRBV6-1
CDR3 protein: CASRPAGTANEKLFF
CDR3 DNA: TGTGCCAGCAGGCCTGCGGGGACGGCTAATGAAAAACTGTTTTTT

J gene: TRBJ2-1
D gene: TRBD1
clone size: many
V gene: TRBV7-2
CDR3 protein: CASSPWQGANEQFF
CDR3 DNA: TGTGCCAGCAGCCCGTGGCAGGGGGCAAATGAGCAGTTCTTC

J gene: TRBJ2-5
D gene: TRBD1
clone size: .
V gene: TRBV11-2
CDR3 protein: CASSARGQVGETQYF
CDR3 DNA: TGTGCCAGCAGCGCCCGCGGACAGGTTGGGGAGACCCAGTACTTC

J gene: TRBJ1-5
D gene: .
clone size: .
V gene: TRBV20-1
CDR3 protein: CSARGGSWNQPQHF
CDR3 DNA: TGCAGTGCTAGAGGAGGGTCCTGGAACCAGCCCCAGCATTTT

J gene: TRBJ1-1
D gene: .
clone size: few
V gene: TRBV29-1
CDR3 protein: CSVVQRDGGYTEAFF
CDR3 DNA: TGCAGCGTTGTCCAACGGGACGGGGGATACACTGAAGCTTTCTTT

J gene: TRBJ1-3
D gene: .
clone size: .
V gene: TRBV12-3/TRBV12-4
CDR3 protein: CASSALGTEGNTIYF
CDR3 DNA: TGTGCCAGCAGCGCCCTCGGGACGGAAGGAAACACCATATATTTT

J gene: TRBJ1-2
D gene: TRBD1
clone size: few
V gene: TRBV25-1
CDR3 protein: CASKRGTGLYGYTF
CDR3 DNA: TGTGCCAGCAAGAGAGGGACAGGGCTGTATGGCTACACCTTC

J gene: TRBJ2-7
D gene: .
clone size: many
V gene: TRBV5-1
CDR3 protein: CASSLDPSGEQYF
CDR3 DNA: TGCGCCAGCAGCTTAGATCCTTCTGGGGAGCAGTACTTC

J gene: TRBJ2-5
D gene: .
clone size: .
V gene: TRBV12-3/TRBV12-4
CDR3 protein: CASSYWTNYQETQYF
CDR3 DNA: TGTGCCAGCAGTTATTGGACAAATTACCAAGAGACCCAGTACTTC

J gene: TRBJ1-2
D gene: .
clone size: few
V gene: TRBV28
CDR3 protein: CASSTRTAYGYTF
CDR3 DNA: TGTGCCAGCAGTACCCGGACAGCCTATGGCTACACCTTC